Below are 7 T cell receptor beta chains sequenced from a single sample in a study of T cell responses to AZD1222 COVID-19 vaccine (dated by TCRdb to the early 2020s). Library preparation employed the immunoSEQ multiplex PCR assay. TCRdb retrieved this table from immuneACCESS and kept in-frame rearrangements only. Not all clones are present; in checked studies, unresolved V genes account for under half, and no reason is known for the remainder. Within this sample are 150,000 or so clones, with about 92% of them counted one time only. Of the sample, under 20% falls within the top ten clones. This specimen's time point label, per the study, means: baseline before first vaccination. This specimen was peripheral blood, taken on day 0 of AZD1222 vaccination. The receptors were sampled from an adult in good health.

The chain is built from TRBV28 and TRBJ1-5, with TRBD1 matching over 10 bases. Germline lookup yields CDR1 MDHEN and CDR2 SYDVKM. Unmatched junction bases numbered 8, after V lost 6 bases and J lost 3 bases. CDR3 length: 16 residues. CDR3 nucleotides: TGTGCCAGCAGGCCCGGGACAGGGGCCGACAATCAGCCCCAGCATTTT. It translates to CASRPGTGADNQPQHF. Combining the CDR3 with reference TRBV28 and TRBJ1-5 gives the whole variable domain DVKVTQSSRYLVKRTGEKVFLECVQDMDHENMFWYRQDPGLGLRLIYFSYDVKMKEKGDIPEGYSVSREKKERFSLILESASTNQTSMYLCASRPGTGADNQPQHFGDGTRLSIL.

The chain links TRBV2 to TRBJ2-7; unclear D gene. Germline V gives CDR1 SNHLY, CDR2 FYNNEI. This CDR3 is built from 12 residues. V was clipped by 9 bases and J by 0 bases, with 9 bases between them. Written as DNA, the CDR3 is TGTGCCAGTTCTTATTCCTCCTACGAGCAGTACTTC. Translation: CASSYSSYEQYF.

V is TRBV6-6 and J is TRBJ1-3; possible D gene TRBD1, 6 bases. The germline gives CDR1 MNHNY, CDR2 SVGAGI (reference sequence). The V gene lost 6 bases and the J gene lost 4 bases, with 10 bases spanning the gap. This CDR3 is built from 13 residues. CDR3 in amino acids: CASRQGTGNTIYF. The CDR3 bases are TGTGCCAGCAGACAGGGTACGGGAAACACCATATATTTT.

The CDR3 DNA is TGTGCCAGCAGTTGGCGGGTAGGGAACACTGAAGCTTTCTTT. Translating gives CASSWRVGNTEAFF. The V call is TRBV28, the J call TRBJ1-1, with D unresolved. Germline V gene sequence: CDR1 MDHEN, CDR2 SYDVKM. V dropped 4 bases and J dropped 1 base, with 10 bases sitting between them. The CDR3 is made up of 14 amino acids.

The CDR3: CASSWGSDDQPQHF. The DNA for the CDR3 is TGTGCCAGCAGCTGGGGTTCCGACGATCAGCCCCAGCATTTT. This chain uses TRBV5-6 with TRBJ1-5; D gene uncertain. The V end lost 3 bases, the J end lost 5 bases, and 12 bases lay between the germline ends. Germline assignment: CDR1 SGHDT and CDR2 YYEEEE. This CDR3 contains 14 residues.

The chain's CDR3 is CASSYSGTSGSKNIQYF. CDR3 DNA sequence: TGCGCCAGCAGCTACTCCGGGACTAGCGGCAGCAAAAACATTCAGTACTTC. The chain is built from TRBV5-1 and TRBJ2-4; 11 nucleotides align to TRBD2. Germline-derived CDR1 and CDR2 are SGHRS and YFSETQ. Losses at the gene ends were 3 bases for V and 3 bases for J; bases not matched to a gene: 8. CDR3 length: 17 amino acids.

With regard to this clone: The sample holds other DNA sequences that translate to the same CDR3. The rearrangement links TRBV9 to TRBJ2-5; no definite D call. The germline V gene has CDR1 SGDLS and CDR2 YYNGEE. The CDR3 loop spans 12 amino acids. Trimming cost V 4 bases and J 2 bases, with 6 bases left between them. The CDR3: CASSREQETQYF. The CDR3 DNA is TGTGCCAGCAGCAGGGAACAAGAGACCCAGTACTTC.